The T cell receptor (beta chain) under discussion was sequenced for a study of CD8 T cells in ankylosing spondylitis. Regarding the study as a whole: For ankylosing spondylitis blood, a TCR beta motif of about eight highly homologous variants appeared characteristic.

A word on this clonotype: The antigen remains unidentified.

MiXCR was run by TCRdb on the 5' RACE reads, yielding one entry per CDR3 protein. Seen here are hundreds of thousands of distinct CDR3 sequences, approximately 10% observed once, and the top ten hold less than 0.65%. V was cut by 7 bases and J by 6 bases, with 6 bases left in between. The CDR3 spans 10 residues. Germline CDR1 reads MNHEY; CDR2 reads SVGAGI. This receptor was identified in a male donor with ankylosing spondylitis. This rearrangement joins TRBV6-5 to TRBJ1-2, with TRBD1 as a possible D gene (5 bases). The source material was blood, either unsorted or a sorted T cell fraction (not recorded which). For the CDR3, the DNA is TGTGCCAGCATGGGGGATGGCTACACCTTC. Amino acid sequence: CASMGDGYTF.